This T cell receptor (beta chain) was documented in a study of cytomegalovirus exposure and HLA in healthy donors. Clones were read by immunoSEQ multiplex PCR, and TCRdb kept only the in-frame ones, dropping some. The sample lists 150,000 to 200,000 clones; roughly 85% were seen once. Points from the study as a whole: Generally TCR sequences proved uncommon, though certain public TCRs appeared in numerous donors. For cytomegalovirus status, the classifier reportedly gave diagnoses with high specificity and sensitivity.

V trimming: 0 bases; J trimming: 6 bases; junction bases outside the gene matches: 15. CDR3 length: 18 residues. Germline values: CDR1 SGHRS, CDR2 YFSETQ. Note on this clone: Its antigen remains unidentified.

The chain recombines TRBV5-1 with TRBJ2-3; 8 nucleotides align to TRBD1. The sequenced sample consisted of PBMCs. The clonotype comes from a man between 18 and 29 years old in good health and CMV-seropositive. CDR3 sequence: CASSLGGWAGGSSDTQYF. Written as DNA, the CDR3 is TGCGCCAGCAGCTTGGGCGGGTGGGCAGGGGGCAGTTCGGATACGCAGTATTTT. Full variable domain (missing parts from reference TRBV5-1 and TRBJ2-3): KAGVTQTPRYLIKTRGQQVTLSCSPISGHRSVSWYQQTPGQGLQFLFEYFSETQRNKGNFPGRFSGRQFSNSRSEMNVSTLELGDSALYLCASSLGGWAGGSSDTQYFGPGTRLTVL.